This T cell receptor beta chain was captured by sequencing in a study of cytomegalovirus exposure and HLA in healthy donors. The V gene lost 6 bases and the J gene lost 4 bases, with 17 bases spanning the gap. Germline loops: CDR1 SGHTS, CDR2 YDEGEE. The CDR3 extends over 15 amino acids. This clone appeared a single time. Its target is not known. In the PCR, 60 Vbeta and 13 Jbeta primers were used. The method was immunoSEQ multiplex PCR; TCRdb's version includes in-frame clones alone and lacks a portion of them. The sample gives roughly 190,000 clones, 87% of which show up once; around 0.99% is in the top ten. Study results and limitations: TCR beta V- and J-gene trimming, according to a later analysis, was linked to a missense DCLRE1C variant.

The chain combines TRBV5-8 with TRBJ1-5; TRBD1 might be the D (6 bases). What was sequenced was PBMCs. The clonotype originates from a boy aged 2-15 years in good health and CMV-seronegative. Written as DNA, the CDR3 is TGTGCCAGCACCCCCCCGGGGACATTGAATCAGCCCCAGCATTTT. Protein sequence: CASTPPGTLNQPQHF.